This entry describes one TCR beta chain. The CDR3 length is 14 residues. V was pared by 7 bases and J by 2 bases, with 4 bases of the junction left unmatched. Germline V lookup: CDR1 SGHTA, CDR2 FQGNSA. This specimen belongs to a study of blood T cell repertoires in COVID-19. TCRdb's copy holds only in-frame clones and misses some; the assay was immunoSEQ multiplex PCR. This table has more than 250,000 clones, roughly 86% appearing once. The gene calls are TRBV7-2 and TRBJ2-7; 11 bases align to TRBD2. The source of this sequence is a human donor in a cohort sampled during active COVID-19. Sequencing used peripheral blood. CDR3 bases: TGTGCCAGCATAGGGACTAGCGGCCCCTACGAGCAGTACTTC. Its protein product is CASIGTSGPYEQYF.